Below, 4 T cell receptor beta chains from the same sample are listed, as sequenced in a study of blood T cell repertoires in COVID-19 (dated by TCRdb to 2020 to 2021). Receptor libraries were prepared by the immunoSEQ multiplex PCR assay. In its TCRdb copy, this immuneACCESS table keeps in-frame sequences only and misses some clones. Where compared with another copy, unresolved V genes explain less than half of these, and the others have no known cause. Across this sample there are 65,000 to 75,000 clones, with about nine tenths seen only once. 29% of the sample rests with the top ten. Sequencing was carried out using peripheral blood. The receptors come from a woman older than 75 with active or convalescent COVID-19.

The V and J genes are TRBV27 and TRBJ2-3, with 7 bases aligning to TRBD2. The V gene end was trimmed by 1 base and the J gene end by 0 bases; junction bases not matched to a gene: 1. The V gene's germline CDR1 is MNHEY and CDR2 SMNVEV (reference sequence). The CDR3 contains 15 residues. CDR3 in DNA: TGTGCCAGCAGTTTATTGCGGGGGAGCACAGATACGCAGTATTTT. This codes for CASSLLRGSTDTQYF.

This clone showed up just once. The chain uses TRBV3-1 (or the pseudogene TRBV3-2) and TRBJ1-4; D is possibly TRBD1 (5 bases). The V end was cut by 0 bases, the J end by 0 bases, with 17 bases between. The germline V gene encodes CDR1 LGHDT and CDR2 YNNKEL (reference sequence). The CDR3 is 19 residues long. The CDR3 spells CASSQDLTRQFATNEKLFF. In nucleotides, the CDR3 is TGTGCCAGCAGCCAAGACCTGACCCGACAGTTCGCAACTAATGAAAAACTGTTTTTT.

V is TRBV6-2 or TRBV6-3 and J is TRBJ1-5; D is unresolved. CDR1 is MNHEY and CDR2 is SVGEGT in the germline V gene. The CDR3 has 13 residues. Trimming stripped 4 bases from V and 7 bases from J, with 11 bases between. CDR3 sequence: CASSFIGGQPQHF. CDR3 coding DNA: TGTGCCAGCAGTTTTATTGGCGGGCAGCCCCAGCATTTT.

The chain has TRBV7-9 and TRBJ2-7; perhaps TRBD1 as D (6 bases). The germline V gene has CDR1 SEHNR and CDR2 FQNEAQ (reference sequence). Trimming pared 4 bases from V and 4 bases from J, leaving 14 bases between. This CDR3 has 14 residues. DNA for the CDR3: TGTGCCAGCAGCTCGACAGGACCAGGGTACGAGCAGTACTTC. Encoded protein: CASSSTGPGYEQYF.